Each of the 20 T cell receptor beta chains below was sequenced from the same sample in a study of blood T cell repertoires in COVID-19. Profiling relied on immunoSEQ multiplex PCR, and the TCRdb table lists in-frame clones only, not all of them. The data contain 150,000 or so clones, roughly four fifths of them singletons. Input material: peripheral blood. The receptor source for this set is a woman aged 55-69 years with COVID-19, enrolled during active disease.

The chain uses TRBV10-1 and TRBJ2-1; D might be TRBD2 (5 bases). V shed 3 bases and J shed 9 bases, with 15 bases lying between them. Germline assignment: CDR1 WNHNN and CDR2 SYGVQD (reference sequence). The CDR3 consists of 14 residues. CDR3 sequence reads: CASSESGTRREQFF. Written as DNA, the CDR3 is TGCGCCAGCAGTGAATCGGGAACTAGGCGTGAGCAGTTCTTC.

The chain has TRBV20-1 and TRBJ1-2; TRBD1 matches at 8 bases. Germline CDR1 DFQATT, CDR2 SNEGSKA (reference sequence). Unmatched junction bases numbered 6, after V lost 5 bases and J lost 10 bases. This CDR3 comprises 11 residues. CDR3 coding DNA: TGCAGTGCTTCAAGGACAGGGCTCTACACCTTC. This translates into CSASRTGLYTF.

This chain uses TRBV5-1 with TRBJ1-2; 8 nucleotides line up with TRBD1. Germline CDR1 and CDR2: SGHRS and YFSETQ. V lost 3 bases and J lost 2; bases outside the gene matches: 9. The CDR3 sequence is 16 residues long. The CDR3 protein is CASSSPGTGDNYGYTF. The CDR3 DNA reads as TGCGCCAGCAGCTCTCCCGGGACAGGCGACAACTATGGCTACACCTTC. Using reference TRBV5-1 and TRBJ1-2 for the parts outside the CDR3, the full variable domain is KAGVTQTPRYLIKTRGQQVTLSCSPISGHRSVSWYQQTPGQGLQFLFEYFSETQRNKGNFPGRFSGRQFSNSRSEMNVSTLELGDSALYLCASSSPGTGDNYGYTFGSGTRLTVV.

The V call is TRBV14, the J call TRBJ1-2; maybe TRBD1 (6 bases). The CDR3 is made up of 16 amino acids. Germline CDR1 SGHDN, CDR2 FVKESK. The V and J ends lost 1 base and 3 bases respectively, with 15 bases between them. The CDR3 sequence is CASSQAVQGPHYGYTF. The CDR3 bases are TGTGCCAGCAGCCAAGCGGTACAGGGACCTCACTATGGCTACACCTTC.

The chain combines TRBV27 with TRBJ1-2, with 7 nucleotides matching TRBD1. With V trimmed by 4 bases and J by 7 bases, 9 bases remained unmatched. CDR3 size: 14 residues. CDR1 is MNHEY, CDR2 SMNVEV, per germline (reference sequence). The CDR3 here is CASSSTGVWFGYTF. In DNA, the CDR3 is TGTGCCAGCAGTTCCACAGGGGTGTGGTTTGGCTACACCTTC.

This clone has ten or more counts. This chain connects TRBV10-2 to TRBJ2-2, with 12 nucleotides matching TRBD2. The CDR3 is 15 amino acids. The germline CDR1 and CDR2 sequences are WSHSY and SAAADI. Trimming removed 7 bases from V and 4 bases from J; junction bases left unmatched: 4. DNA for the CDR3: TGCGCCAGCAAGCCGACTAGCGGGGGCACCGGGGAGCTGTTTTTT. Its translation: CASKPTSGGTGELFF.

The rearrangement joins TRBV3-1 (or the pseudogene TRBV3-2) to TRBJ2-4, with TRBD1 matching over 7 bases. The CDR3 sequence is 17 residues long. V was clipped by 4 bases and J by 0 bases; unmatched bases: 9. Looked up from germline, CDR1 is LGHDT and CDR2 is YNNKEL (reference sequence). The DNA of the CDR3 is TGTGCCAGCAGCCGCCGGGACAGTTTCTTAGCCAAAAACATTCAGTACTTC. Translation: CASSRRDSFLAKNIQYF.

The chain uses TRBV9 and TRBJ1-4; 9 nucleotides match TRBD1. V was pared by 7 bases and J by 8 bases, with 0 bases of the junction left unmatched. Per the germline V gene, CDR1 is SGDLS and CDR2 is YYNGEE. The CDR3 runs to 11 residues. CDR3 nucleotides: TGTGCCAGCGGGACAGGGGAAAAACTGTTTTTT. It is translated as CASGTGEKLFF. The variable domain in full, completed from reference TRBV9 and TRBJ1-4, reads DSGVTQTPKHLITATGQRVTLRCSPRSGDLSVYWYQQSLDQGLQFLIQYYNGEERAKGNILERFSAQQFPDLHSELNLSSLELGDSALYFCASGTGEKLFFGSGTQLSVL.

The rearrangement joins TRBV11-1 to TRBJ2-7; D may be TRBD2 (7 bases). The V and J ends lost 5 bases and 0 bases respectively, with 14 bases between them. This CDR3 contains 15 residues. Germline CDR1 SGHAT, CDR2 FQDESV (reference sequence). CDR3 bases: TGTGCCAGCAGCCCTGGGGGGGCGAGCTCCTACGAGCAGTACTTC. Its protein product is CASSPGGASSYEQYF.

CDR3 amino acids: CASSLGWTGYETQYF. The CDR3 DNA reads TGTGCCAGCAGCTTGGGTTGGACAGGGTATGAGACCCAGTACTTC. The rearrangement links TRBV5-6 to TRBJ2-5, with TRBD1 matching over 8 bases. The germline V gene has CDR1 SGHDT and CDR2 YYEEEE. V shed 0 bases, J shed 5 bases, and the junction held 6 bases outside the gene matches. CDR3 length: 15 residues.

The chain couples TRBV18 to TRBJ2-3; 9 positions agree with TRBD1. V trimming: 3 bases; J trimming: 1 base; junction bases outside the gene matches: 5. Germline loops: CDR1 KGHSH, CDR2 LQKENI. The CDR3 consists of 16 residues. In nucleotides, the CDR3 is TGTGCCAGCTCACCGCTACAGGGGGCTGGCACAGATACGCAGTATTTT. This encodes CASSPLQGAGTDTQYF.

The gene calls are TRBV4-1 and TRBJ1-4, with TRBD1 as a possible D gene (5 bases). V was pared by 3 bases and J by 3 bases, with 14 bases between. The CDR3 length is 16 residues. The germline V gene has CDR1 MGHRA and CDR2 YSYEKL. The DNA of the CDR3 is TGCGCCAGCAGCCACCCGGGGGGACCACCTAATGAAAAACTGTTTTTT. Its protein is CASSHPGGPPNEKLFF.

The V call is TRBV7-9, the J call TRBJ1-2; D is uncertain. Germline V gene data show CDR1 as SEHNR and CDR2 as FQNEAQ (reference sequence). This CDR3 is 16 amino acids long. The ends were cut back, 2 bases at V and 4 bases at J, with 17 bases in the middle. This chain's CDR3 is CASSLIIQLLLYGYTF. DNA for the CDR3: TGTGCCAGCAGCTTAATCATACAGCTCTTACTCTATGGCTACACCTTC.

The genes are TRBV19 and TRBJ1-2, with D hard to call. This CDR3 spans 15 amino acids. CDR1 is LNHDA, CDR2 SQIVND, per germline (reference sequence). V was pared by 1 base and J by 5 bases, with 14 bases between. CDR3 protein: CASSIGGILPYGYTF. The CDR3 region has the DNA TGTGCCAGTAGTATAGGTGGCATCTTGCCGTATGGCTACACCTTC.

This sequence joins TRBV2 and TRBJ1-4; 7 bases match TRBD1. Trimming at V came to 7 bases and at J to 2 bases, leaving 4 bases not matched to a gene. The CDR3 covers 14 residues. From germline, CDR1 is SNHLY and CDR2 FYNNEI. This chain's CDR3 is CASNDRATNEKLFF. CDR3 in DNA: TGTGCCAGCAATGACAGGGCTACTAATGAAAAACTGTTTTTT.

In DNA, the CDR3 is TGTGCCAGTGGCGAAAGGACAGGGGGCAGTCAGCCCCAGCATTTT. Translating gives CASGERTGGSQPQHF. This chain connects TRBV19 to TRBJ1-5, with 11 bases fitting TRBD1. CDR3 length: 15 residues. Losses at the gene ends were 8 bases for V and 6 bases for J; bases not matched to a gene: 9. Germline CDR1 reads LNHDA; CDR2 reads SQIVND (reference sequence).

The genes are TRBV6-6 and TRBJ1-1; 8 nucleotides align to TRBD1. CDR1 MNHNY and CDR2 SVGAGI come from the germline V gene (reference sequence). The CDR3 totals 13 residues. J lost 8 bases, V lost 6 bases, and 8 bases had no gene match. The chain's CDR3 is CASSSGTGFEAFF. Here the CDR3 DNA reads TGTGCCAGCAGCTCCGGGACAGGATTCGAAGCTTTCTTT.

The V call is TRBV3-1 (or the pseudogene TRBV3-2), the J call TRBJ2-5; D may be TRBD2 (7 bases). V lost 2 bases and J lost 4, with 11 bases in between. This CDR3 region has 14 residues. Germline CDR1 and CDR2: LGHDT and YNNKEL (reference sequence). CDR3 nucleotides: TGTGCCAGCAGCCAAAGGGGGGGTGGAGAGACCCAGTACTTC. This sequence encodes CASSQRGGGETQYF.

CDR3 sequence reads: CASSLLVRGNNSPLHF. The DNA of the CDR3 is TGTGCCAGCAGCTTACTGGTCAGGGGGAATAATTCACCCCTCCACTTT. This chain connects TRBV11-2 to TRBJ1-6; 7 bases are a match to TRBD1. This CDR3 is built from 16 residues. Germline V gene data show CDR1 as SGHAT and CDR2 as FQNNGV. Unmatched junction bases numbered 6, after V lost 2 bases and J lost 5 bases.

V gene TRBV7-2 combines with J gene TRBJ1-3, with 7 bases fitting TRBD1. The V segment lost 1 base and the J segment 4 bases; nucleotides outside the gene matches: 4. In germline, CDR1 is SGHTA, CDR2 FQGNSA. The CDR3 contains 15 residues. CDR3 in amino acids: CASSLVRGAGNTIYF. Here the CDR3 DNA reads TGTGCCAGCAGCTTAGTCAGGGGGGCGGGAAACACCATATATTTT.